This TCR beta chain comes out of a study of T cells in Graves' hyperthyroidism and ophthalmopathy (dated by TCRdb to between 2018 and 2021). A note on the overall study: Peripheral blood was sampled at the time of initial diagnosis, prior to any treatment. To identify TCR V-J signatures that set the groups apart, the researchers used a discovery cohort of about a hundred patients, made up of roughly 45 with Graves' ophthalmopathy and about 59 with stable Graves' hyperthyroidism. An independent validation cohort of about 20 hyperthyroidism patients and over 15 patients who later progressed to ophthalmopathy tested prospective prediction of ophthalmopathy. For training and testing, the 100 or so patients in the discovery cohort were randomly divided in a 7:3 ratio. In six Graves' hyperthyroidism patients, the study also compared T-cell repertoires from thyroid tissue with T-cell repertoires from blood. After blood sampling, hyperthyroidism patients were treated with methimazole at a starting dose of 30 mg daily, and ophthalmopathy patients were treated with high-dose intravenous methylprednisolone. TCR Vbeta CDR3 sequencing of around 130 peripheral blood samples (under 45 ophthalmopathy, approximately 80 hyperthyroidism and roughly 17 progressor patients) is reported in the paper.

Amplification of TCR beta CDR3 regions was carried out from RNA transcripts. For the first round of RT-PCR on the TCR CDR3, the HTBI primer set was used together with the Qiagen OneStep RT-PCR kit. The libraries were constructed in a second round of multiplex PCR and then size-selected and purified. Libraries were sequenced paired-end with 100 bp reads on an Illumina HiSeq2000. For the original study's pipeline: SOAPnuke was used to process the raw data, throwing out any read that contained adapters or uncalled bases, had a mean Phred below 15, or lacked an exact constant-primer or identifier match. High-quality paired reads were merged using COPE v1.2.5, and each unique nucleotide sequence was defined as a clonotype. MiTCR v1.1 was used to align the clonotypes against IMGT TRBV, TRBD and TRBJ reference segments. Analysis was restricted to V-J combinations with a frequency above 0.0001, which covered about 99% of repertoires. A TCS score was defined as the ratio of F50 (clonal expansion) to E x V (chaos), with BLOSUM62-based TCRdist applied between CDR3 peptides within each V-J. Welch's t-statistics and random forest reduced 500 to 650 V-J features to 13, which were used in a naive Bayes classifier (R e1071). TCRdb handled the public reads itself, with Q25 trimming in fastp and clone calling in MiXCR, and kept productive beta chains. Each record represents a unique CDR3 protein, reported with the most common genes and DNA among its rows. The V and J calls follow TCRdb's processing rather than the paper's. This sample comprises roughly 650,000 distinct CDR3 sequences, 16% of them detected only once. Of the sample, around 3.3% falls within the top ten clones.

Summary of the overall study and its limitations: During validation, the model predicted progression to ophthalmopathy a median of approximately 6 months ahead of onset, with around 71% sensitivity and 72.22% specificity. Sample size was not statistically predetermined, and blinding of investigators to group allocation was not performed. Most expanded thyroid clonotypes (frequency above 0.001) were also detected in blood, a finding suggesting that blood repertoires may reflect thyroid immune responses. A 13 V-J signature model separated ophthalmopathy from stable hyperthyroidism, with approximately 86% sensitivity and 81.08% specificity in cross-validation and 80%/75% in testing.

This clonotype turned up a few times. Its antigen is unknown. No clone much larger than this one lies a single base away; base qualities are absent. The CDR3 contains 13 residues, cysteine and phenylalanine counted. The retained sequence is limited to the CDR3, 39 bases, with the frame set at the first base. CDR1 MDHEN and CDR2 SYDVKM are derived from the germline V gene. Between the V and J ends, shortened by 3 bases and 4 bases respectively, the junction contains 9 bases. Ophthalmopathy patients had moderately to severely active disease, Clinical Activity Score of at least 3, NOSPECS grade of at least 4, and duration under 3 months. Exclusion was applied to patients with uncontrolled infections, other autoimmune diseases, pregnancy or lactation. Diagnoses were based on clinical symptoms, serum thyroxine and TRAb, thyroid ultrasound and orbital computed tomography. Ficoll-Paque density gradient centrifugation was used to isolate PBMCs from 9.5 to 10 ml of fresh peripheral blood. Total RNA was extracted using Trizol reagent, and RNA quality was assessed on an Agilent 2100 Bioanalyzer.

Sequences were obtained from blood. Here the chain combines TRBV28 and TRBJ1-1; no D segment can be confidently identified. The sequence was obtained from a woman aged 40 to 50 with Graves' ophthalmopathy. In nucleotide form, the sequence is TGTGCCAGCAGTTTCGTCCGGCGCACTGAAGCTTTCTTT. It is translated as CASSFVRRTEAFF.